This record looks at one T cell receptor beta chain sequence and its context. This entry comes from a study of shared clonotypes between healthy human individuals. CDR1 and CDR2 (germline): SGDLS, YYNGEE. V dropped 0 bases and J dropped 0 bases, with 12 bases sitting between them. CDR3 length: 17 amino acids. Here immunoSEQ multiplex PCR was the method, and the copy in TCRdb shows in-frame clones only, minus some. Altogether a few million clones are present, just under 95% being singletons, with the ten largest covering approximately 0.41%. V usage is TRBV9 and J usage is TRBJ2-2; D may be TRBD1 (6 bases). The sequenced material came from naive CD4+ T cells from PBMCs. Subset here: CD45RA+ positively selected. This TCR was sampled from a man in his late teens or twenties in good health. Some clones in this sample may be carry-over from other donors' samples. The CDR3 bases are TGTGCCAGCAGCGTAGATGGACAGCCAACGAACACCGGGGAGCTGTTTTTT. Residues: CASSVDGQPTNTGELFF.